This T cell receptor (beta chain) was recorded in a study of blood T cells in healthy people across ages. Study results and limitations: TCR beta diversity correlated strongly with naive T cell percentage. More naive CD4+ cells and higher diversity marked long-lived donors relative to aged donors.

The CDR3 totals 13 residues. Trimming stripped 3 bases from V and 10 bases from J, with 14 bases between. Sample-barcoded 5' priming and a J-beta primer mix drove a second PCR of 7 to 11 cycles. Each cDNA molecule was tagged by a template-switch adaptor with 12 random nucleotides. MiXCR was run by TCRdb on the 5' RACE reads, yielding one entry per CDR3 protein. The repertoire holds around 620,000 distinct CDR3 sequences, with 27% as singletons. Per sample, no less than 5 micrograms of total RNA were extracted. Concerning this clonotype: What it binds is unknown.

This clonotype originated in a woman in her seventies in good health. The chain is built from TRBV12-3 or TRBV12-4 and TRBJ2-3; D is undetermined. The sequenced sample consisted of blood. In DNA form, the CDR3 reads TGTGCCAGCAGTTTGAGTGGGGTAGAGGCGCAGTATTTT. Its protein is CASSLSGVEAQYF.